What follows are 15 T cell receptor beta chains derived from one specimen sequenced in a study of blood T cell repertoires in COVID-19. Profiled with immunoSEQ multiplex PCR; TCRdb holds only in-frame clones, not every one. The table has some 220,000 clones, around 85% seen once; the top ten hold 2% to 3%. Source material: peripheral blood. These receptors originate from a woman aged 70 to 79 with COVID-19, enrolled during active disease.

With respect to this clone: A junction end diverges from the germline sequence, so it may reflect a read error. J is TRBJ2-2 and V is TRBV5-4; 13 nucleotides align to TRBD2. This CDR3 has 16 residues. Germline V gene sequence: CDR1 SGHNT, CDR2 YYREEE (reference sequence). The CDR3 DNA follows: TGTGCCAGCAGTTTGGGGGGACTAGCGGGAACCGGGGAGCTGTTTTTT. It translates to CASSLGGLAGTGELFF.

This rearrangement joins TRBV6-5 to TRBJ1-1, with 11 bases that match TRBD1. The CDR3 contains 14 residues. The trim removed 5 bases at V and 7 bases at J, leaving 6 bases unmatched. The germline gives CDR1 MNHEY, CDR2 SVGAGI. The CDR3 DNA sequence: TGTGCCAGCAGTATCGGACAGGGGGCTTTTGAAGCTTTCTTT. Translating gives CASSIGQGAFEAFF.

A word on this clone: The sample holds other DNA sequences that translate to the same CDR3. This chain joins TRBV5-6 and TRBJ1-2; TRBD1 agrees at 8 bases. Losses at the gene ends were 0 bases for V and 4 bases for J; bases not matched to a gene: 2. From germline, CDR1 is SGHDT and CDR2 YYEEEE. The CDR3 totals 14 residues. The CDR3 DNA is TGTGCCAGCAGCTTGGACAGGGGGATCTATGGCTACACCTTC. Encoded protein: CASSLDRGIYGYTF.

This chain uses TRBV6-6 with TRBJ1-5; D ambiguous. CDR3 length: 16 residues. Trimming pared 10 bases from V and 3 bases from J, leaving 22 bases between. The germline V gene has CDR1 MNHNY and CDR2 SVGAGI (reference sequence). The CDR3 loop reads CANPTYDTVANQPQHF. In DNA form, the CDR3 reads TGTGCCAATCCCACATATGACACTGTTGCCAATCAGCCCCAGCATTTT.

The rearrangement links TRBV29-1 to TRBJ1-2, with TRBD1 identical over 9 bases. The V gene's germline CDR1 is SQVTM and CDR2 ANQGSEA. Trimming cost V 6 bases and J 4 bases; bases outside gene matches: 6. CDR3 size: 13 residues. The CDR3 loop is CSVTTGQGYGYTF. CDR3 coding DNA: TGCAGCGTCACGACGGGACAGGGCTATGGCTACACCTTC.

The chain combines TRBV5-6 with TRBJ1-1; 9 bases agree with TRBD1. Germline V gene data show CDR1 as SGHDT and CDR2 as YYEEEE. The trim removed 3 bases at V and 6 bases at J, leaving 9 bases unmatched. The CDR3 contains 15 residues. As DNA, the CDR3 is TGTGCCAGCAGCTCCTACAGGGGGCGGTTCGCTGAAGCTTTCTTT. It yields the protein CASSSYRGRFAEAFF. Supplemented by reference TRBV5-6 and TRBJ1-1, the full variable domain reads DAGVTQSPTHLIKTRGQQVTLRCSPKSGHDTVSWYQQALGQGPQFIFQYYEEEERQRGNFPDRFSGHQFPNYSSELNVNALLLGDSALYLCASSSYRGRFAEAFFGQGTRLTVV.

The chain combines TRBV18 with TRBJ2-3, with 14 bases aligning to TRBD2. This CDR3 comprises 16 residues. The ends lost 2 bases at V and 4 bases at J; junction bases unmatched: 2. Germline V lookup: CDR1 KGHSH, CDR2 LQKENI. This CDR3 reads CASSPGLAGGSDTQYF. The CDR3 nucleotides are TGTGCCAGCTCACCAGGACTAGCGGGAGGATCAGATACGCAGTATTTT. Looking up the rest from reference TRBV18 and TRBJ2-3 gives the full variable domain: NAGVMQNPRHLVRRRGQEARLRCSPMKGHSHVYWYRQLPEEGLKFMVYLQKENIIDESGMPKERFSAEFPKEGPSILRIQQVVRGDSAAYFCASSPGLAGGSDTQYFGPGTRLTVL.

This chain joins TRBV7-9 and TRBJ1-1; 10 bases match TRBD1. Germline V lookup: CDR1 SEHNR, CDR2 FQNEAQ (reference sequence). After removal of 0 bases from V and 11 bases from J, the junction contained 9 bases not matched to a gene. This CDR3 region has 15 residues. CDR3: CASSLAAGTGENAFF. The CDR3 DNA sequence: TGTGCCAGCAGCTTAGCCGCCGGGACAGGGGAGAACGCTTTCTTT.

CDR3 sequence (DNA): TGTGCCAGTAGTATACTGGACAGGGGAGGGATGAACACTGAAGCTTTCTTT. This codes for CASSILDRGGMNTEAFF. The V call is TRBV19, the J call TRBJ1-1; 9 bases map to TRBD1. Germline assignment: CDR1 LNHDA and CDR2 SQIVND (reference sequence). V lost 2 bases and J lost 0; bases outside the gene matches: 7. The CDR3 covers 17 residues.

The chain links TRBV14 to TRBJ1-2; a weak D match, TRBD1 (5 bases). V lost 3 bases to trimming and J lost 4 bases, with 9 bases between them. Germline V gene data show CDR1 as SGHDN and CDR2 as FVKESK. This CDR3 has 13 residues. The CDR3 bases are TGTGCCAGCAGCCAGGGACTTTCCTATGGCTACACCTTC. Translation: CASSQGLSYGYTF.

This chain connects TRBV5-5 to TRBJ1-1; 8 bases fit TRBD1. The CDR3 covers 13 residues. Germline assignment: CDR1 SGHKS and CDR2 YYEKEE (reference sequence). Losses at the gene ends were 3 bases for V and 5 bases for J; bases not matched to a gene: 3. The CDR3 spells CASSSWTGTEAFF. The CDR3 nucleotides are TGTGCCAGCAGCTCATGGACAGGGACTGAAGCTTTCTTT.

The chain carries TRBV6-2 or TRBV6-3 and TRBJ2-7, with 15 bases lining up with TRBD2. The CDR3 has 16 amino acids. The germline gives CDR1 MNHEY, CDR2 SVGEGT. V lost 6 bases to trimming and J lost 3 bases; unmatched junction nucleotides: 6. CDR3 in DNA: TGTGCCAGCAGCCCCCGGACTAGCGGGGGGGGCTACGAGCAGTACTTC. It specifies CASSPRTSGGGYEQYF.

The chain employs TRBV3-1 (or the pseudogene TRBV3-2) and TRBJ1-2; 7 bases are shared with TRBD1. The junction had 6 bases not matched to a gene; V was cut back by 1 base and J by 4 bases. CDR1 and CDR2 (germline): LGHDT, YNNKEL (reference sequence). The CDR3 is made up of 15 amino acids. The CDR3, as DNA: TGTGCCAGCAGCCAAGCCGGGACAGTAGCCTATGGCTACACCTTC. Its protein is CASSQAGTVAYGYTF.

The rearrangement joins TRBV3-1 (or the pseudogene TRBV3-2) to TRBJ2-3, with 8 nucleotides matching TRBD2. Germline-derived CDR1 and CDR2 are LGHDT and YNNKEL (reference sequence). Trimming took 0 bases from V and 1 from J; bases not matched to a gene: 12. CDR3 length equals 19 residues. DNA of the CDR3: TGTGCCAGCAGCCAAGAGGAGACGGGAGGGCCCCCCGGCACAGATACGCAGTATTTT. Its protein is CASSQEETGGPPGTDTQYF.

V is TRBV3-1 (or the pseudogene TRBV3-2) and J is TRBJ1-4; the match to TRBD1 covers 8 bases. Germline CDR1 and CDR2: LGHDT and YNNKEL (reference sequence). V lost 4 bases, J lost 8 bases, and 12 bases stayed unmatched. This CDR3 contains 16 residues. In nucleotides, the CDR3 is TGTGCCAGCAGCCCCTTTTCCAGGGGGCGTGGAGAAAAACTGTTTTTT. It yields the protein CASSPFSRGRGEKLFF.